The rows below give T cell receptor beta chains drawn from one sample of a study of blood T cell repertoires in COVID-19. Assay used: immunoSEQ multiplex PCR; TCRdb lists only in-frame clones, some missing. The sample holds 50,000 to 65,000 clones; approximately 86% are singletons and the top ten take around 13%. Sequencing was performed on peripheral blood. The receptors derive from a human donor in a cohort sampled during active COVID-19. Each CDR3 is given with its conserved first and last residue. A D gene is named only where the DNA matches it firmly. The size of a clone is reported for some rows only, either as once, few or many, or as a class for expanded clones.

D gene | J gene | V gene | clone size | CDR3 DNA | CDR3 protein
NA | TRBJ2-3 | TRBV9 | NA | TGTGCCAGCAGCCCCTGGCGGGGGCGGGAAAGGCACACAGATACGCAGTATTTT | CASSPWRGRERHTDTQYF
TRBD2 | TRBJ2-1 | TRBV6-2/TRBV6-3 | few | TGTGCCAGCAGTCCCCGACTAGCGGGAGGTGATGAGCAGTTCTTC | CASSPRLAGGDEQFF
NA | TRBJ2-1 | TRBV5-8 | NA | TGTGCCAGCAGATCGGCGGGTGAAATCTACAATGAGCAGTTCTTC | CASRSAGEIYNEQFF
NA | TRBJ2-5 | TRBV7-3 | NA | TGTGCCAGCAGCGAGGGGCGGGGGACCCAGTACTTC | CASSEGRGTQYF
NA | TRBJ1-4 | TRBV21-1 | once | TGTGCCAGCAGCAAAGAATGGGACAGATCTAATGAAAAACTGTTTTTT | CASSKEWDRSNEKLFF
TRBD2 | TRBJ2-1 | TRBV5-1 | NA | TGCGCCAGCAGCGGGGGACTAGTGGGCTCCTACAATGAGCAGTTCTTC | CASSGGLVGSYNEQFF
TRBD2 | TRBJ2-7 | TRBV24-1 | few | TGTGCCACCAGTGATTCCGCGGGAGACGAGCAGTACTTC | CATSDSAGDEQYF
NA | TRBJ1-5 | TRBV28 | NA | TGTGCCAGCAGTCCCCCAGATCGCAATCAGCCCCAGCATTTT | CASSPPDRNQPQHF
NA | TRBJ1-5 | TRBV7-8 | NA | TGTGCCAGCAGCCCGCGGGATGGCAATCAGCCCCAGCATTTT | CASSPRDGNQPQHF
TRBD2 | TRBJ2-3 | TRBV28 | NA | TGTGCCAGCAACTCAAATCCGGGACTAGAGGTTACGCAGTATTTT | CASNSNPGLEVTQYF
NA | TRBJ1-4 | TRBV18 | NA | TGTGCCAGCTCACCCCCGAGGTCTCCAACTAATGAAAAACTGTTTTTT | CASSPPRSPTNEKLFF
NA | TRBJ2-7 | TRBV7-2 | NA | TGTGCCAGCAGCTTTTCCCACTCCTACGAGCAGTACTTC | CASSFSHSYEQYF
TRBD1 | TRBJ2-7 | TRBV12-3/TRBV12-4 | NA | TGTGCCGTCGGACAGGGAGTCTCCTACGAGCAGTACTTC | CAVGQGVSYEQYF
TRBD1 | TRBJ1-1 | TRBV28 | NA | TGTGCCAGCAGTTTAGGGACAGGGGAAGCTTTCTTT | CASSLGTGEAFF
NA | TRBJ1-2 | TRBV28 | NA | TGTGCCAGCATGGAAGGACAGCGCTATGGCTACACCTTC | CASMEGQRYGYTF
TRBD2 | TRBJ2-1 | TRBV19 | NA | TGTGCCAGTTCTCATTTCGGGAGGACCTACAATGAGCAGTTCTTC | CASSHFGRTYNEQFF
NA | TRBJ2-2 | TRBV7-9 | NA | TGTGCCAGCAGTTTATTACAGGGACGCGGGGAGCTGTTTTTT | CASSLLQGRGELFF
TRBD1 | TRBJ2-5 | TRBV5-4 | NA | TGTGCCAGCAGCGTTCAGGGGGCTTCTCGTGAGACCCAGTACTTC | CASSVQGASRETQYF
NA | TRBJ2-1 | TRBV9 | NA | TGTGCCAGCAGCCCGCGACAGGCTGCCGCGGAGCAGTTCTTC | CASSPRQAAAEQFF
NA | TRBJ1-2 | TRBV28 | NA | TGTGCCATCCAAATTCAGGGGTACGGCTACACCTTC | CAIQIQGYGYTF
TRBD1 | TRBJ1-1 | TRBV28 | NA | TGTGCCAGCAGTGGCCGGGACAGGGGATTGATGAACACTGAAGCTTTCTTT | CASSGRDRGLMNTEAFF
NA | TRBJ1-5 | TRBV19 | NA | TGTGCCAGTACCTCTTCCAGGGGTTATCAGCCCCAGCATTTT | CASTSSRGYQPQHF
NA | TRBJ2-3 | TRBV7-2 | NA | TGTGCCAGCAGCTCACCGACAGGCAGCACAGATACGCAGTATTTT | CASSSPTGSTDTQYF
NA | TRBJ2-7 | TRBV6-1 | NA | TGTGCCAGCAGTGAAGCCGTGGGGACCCACCCACTTGGACAGGTCGGGAGGCAGTACTTC | CASSEAVGTHPLGQVGRQYF
TRBD2 | TRBJ2-3 | TRBV18 | NA | TGTGCCAGCGGTAGCGGGAGGGCCTCAGATACGCAGTATTTT | CASGSGRASDTQYF
TRBD2 | TRBJ2-2 | TRBV18 | NA | TGTGCCAGCTCGCTGACAGCGGGATCGAACACCGGGGAGCTGTTTTTT | CASSLTAGSNTGELFF